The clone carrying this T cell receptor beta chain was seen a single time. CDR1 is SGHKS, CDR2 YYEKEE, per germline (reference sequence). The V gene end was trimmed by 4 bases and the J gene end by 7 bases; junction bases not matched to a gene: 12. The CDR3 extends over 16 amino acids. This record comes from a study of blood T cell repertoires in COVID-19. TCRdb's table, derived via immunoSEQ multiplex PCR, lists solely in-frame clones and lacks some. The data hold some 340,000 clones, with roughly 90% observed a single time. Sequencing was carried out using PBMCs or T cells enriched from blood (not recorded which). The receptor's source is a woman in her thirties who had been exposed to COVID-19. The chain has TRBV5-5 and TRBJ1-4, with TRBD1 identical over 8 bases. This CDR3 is CASSLTGTGGTEKLFF. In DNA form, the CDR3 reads TGTGCCAGCAGCCTGACCGGGACAGGCGGAACTGAAAAACTGTTTTTT.